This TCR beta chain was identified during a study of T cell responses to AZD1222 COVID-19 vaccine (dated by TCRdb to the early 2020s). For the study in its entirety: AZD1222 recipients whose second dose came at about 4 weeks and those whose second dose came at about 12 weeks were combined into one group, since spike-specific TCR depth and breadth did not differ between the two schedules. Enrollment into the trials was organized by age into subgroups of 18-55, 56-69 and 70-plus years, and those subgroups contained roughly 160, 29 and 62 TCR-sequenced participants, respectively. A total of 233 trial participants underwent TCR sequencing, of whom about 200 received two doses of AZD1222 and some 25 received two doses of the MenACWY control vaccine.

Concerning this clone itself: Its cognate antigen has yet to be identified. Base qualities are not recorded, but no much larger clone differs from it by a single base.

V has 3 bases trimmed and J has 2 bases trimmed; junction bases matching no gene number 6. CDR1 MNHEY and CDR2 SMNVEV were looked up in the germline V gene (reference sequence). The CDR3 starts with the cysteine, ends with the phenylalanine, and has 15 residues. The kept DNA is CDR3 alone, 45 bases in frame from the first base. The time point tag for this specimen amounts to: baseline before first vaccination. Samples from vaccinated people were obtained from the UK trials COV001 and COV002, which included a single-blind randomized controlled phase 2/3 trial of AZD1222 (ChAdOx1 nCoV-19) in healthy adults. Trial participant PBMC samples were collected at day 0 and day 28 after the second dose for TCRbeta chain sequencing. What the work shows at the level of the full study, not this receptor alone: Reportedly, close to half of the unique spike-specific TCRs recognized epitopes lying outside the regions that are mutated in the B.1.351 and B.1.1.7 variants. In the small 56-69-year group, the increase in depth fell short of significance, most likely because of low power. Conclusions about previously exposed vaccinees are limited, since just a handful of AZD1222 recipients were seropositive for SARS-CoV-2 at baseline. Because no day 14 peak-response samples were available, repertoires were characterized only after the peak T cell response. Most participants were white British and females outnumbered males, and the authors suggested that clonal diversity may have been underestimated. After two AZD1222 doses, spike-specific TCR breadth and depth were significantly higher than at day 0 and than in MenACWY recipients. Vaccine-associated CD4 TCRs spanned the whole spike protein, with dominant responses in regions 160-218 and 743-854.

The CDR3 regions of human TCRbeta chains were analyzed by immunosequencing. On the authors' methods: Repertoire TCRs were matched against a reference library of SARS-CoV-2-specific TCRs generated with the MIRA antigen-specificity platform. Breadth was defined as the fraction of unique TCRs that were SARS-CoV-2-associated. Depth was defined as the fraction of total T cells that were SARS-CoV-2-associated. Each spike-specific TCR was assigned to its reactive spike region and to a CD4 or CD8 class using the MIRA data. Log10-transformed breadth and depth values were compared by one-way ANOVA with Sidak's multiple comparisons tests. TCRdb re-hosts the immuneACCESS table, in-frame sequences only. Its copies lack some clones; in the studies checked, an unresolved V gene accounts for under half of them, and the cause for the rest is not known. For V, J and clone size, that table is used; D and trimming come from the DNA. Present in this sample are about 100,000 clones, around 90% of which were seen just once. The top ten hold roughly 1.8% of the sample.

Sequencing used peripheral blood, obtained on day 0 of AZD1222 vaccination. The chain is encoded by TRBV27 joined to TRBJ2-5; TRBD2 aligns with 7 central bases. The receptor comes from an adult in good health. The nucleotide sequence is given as TGTGCCAGCAGTTTTCTTGGGACTACTCAAGAGACCCAGTACTTC. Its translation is CASSFLGTTQETQYF.